The 30 T cell receptor beta chains reported below all come from one sample, sequenced in a study of T cell repertoires in cytomegalovirus infection. TCRdb passed the reads through MiXCR, listing each CDR3 protein once. The data hold approximately 310,000 distinct CDR3 sequences, with approximately 25% observed a single time. The antigens for these receptors are not known. Sequencing used cultured PBMCs, obtained from culture after CMV antigen stimulation. These receptors came from a human donor in good health (CMV status not recorded). Some clones in this sample may be carry-over from other donors' samples.

The chain uses TRBV5-1 and TRBJ1-3; D might be TRBD1 (5 bases). Germline V gives CDR1 SGHRS, CDR2 YFSETQ. The CDR3 runs to 16 residues. Trimming stripped 4 bases from V and 2 bases from J, with 16 bases between. The CDR3 region is CASSQEGPGPGNTIYF. The CDR3 nucleotides read TGCGCCAGCAGCCAGGAGGGACCCGGGCCTGGAAACACCATATATTTT.

This clonotype showed up just a few times. The chain recombines TRBV28 with TRBJ2-7; D is unclear. V was pared by 3 bases and J by 3 bases, with 12 bases between. Germline CDR1 MDHEN, CDR2 SYDVKM. There are 14 residues in the CDR3. The DNA of the CDR3 is TGTGCCAGCAGTTTTAGTCTAAATGACTACGAGCAGTACTTC. It specifies CASSFSLNDYEQYF.

The chain couples TRBV7-9 to TRBJ2-3; D gene unclear. This CDR3 region has 13 residues. Germline V gene lookup returns CDR1 SEHNR and CDR2 FQNEAQ (reference sequence). V shed 6 bases and J shed 0 bases, with 7 bases lying between them. This chain's CDR3 is CASRSDSTDTQYF. The CDR3 bases are TGTGCCAGCAGAAGCGATAGCACAGATACGCAGTATTTT.

CDR3 protein: CASSAVRGTDTQYF. CDR3 coding DNA: TGTGCCAGCAGTGCGGTGCGGGGCACAGATACGCAGTATTTT. The chain uses TRBV6-1 and TRBJ2-3, with a possible D match to TRBD2 (5 bases). Germline V lookup: CDR1 MNHNS, CDR2 SASEGT. Trimming took 4 bases from V and 1 from J, leaving 9 bases between them. CDR3 length equals 14 residues.

The rearrangement uses TRBV29-1 and TRBJ2-1; 7 bases match TRBD2. The CDR3 runs to 16 residues. The V gene end was trimmed by 1 base and the J gene end by 9 bases; junction bases not matched to a gene: 15. Per germline, CDR1 SQVTM and CDR2 ANQGSEA. CDR3 coding DNA: TGCAGCGTTGAAGTACGAGGCGGGAGTAGAGTTATTGAGCAGTTCTTC. This sequence encodes CSVEVRGGSRVIEQFF.

For the CDR3, the DNA is TGTGCCAGCAGTTACACCGAAACGAACTATGGCTACACCTTC. This gives the protein CASSYTETNYGYTF. The V call is TRBV6-2 or TRBV6-3, the J call TRBJ1-2, with D unresolved. CDR1 MNHEY and CDR2 SVGEGT come from the germline V gene. The CDR3 contains 14 residues. Trimming cost V 2 bases and J 2 bases, with 9 bases left between them.

This chain connects TRBV20-1 to TRBJ2-5; D is unclear. This CDR3 has 16 amino acids. Trimming shortened V by 1 base and J by 4 bases, and 19 bases separated the two germline ends. The germline V gene encodes CDR1 DFQATT and CDR2 SNEGSKA (reference sequence). CDR3 coding DNA: TGCAGTGCTAGAGGGGTCGGATTAGTCGGTGGAGAGACCCAGTACTTC. Its protein is CSARGVGLVGGETQYF.

This clonotype was recorded at least ten times. The rearrangement uses TRBV7-2 and TRBJ1-2; 9 nucleotides line up with TRBD1. CDR3 length equals 15 residues. The junction had 5 bases not matched to a gene; V was cut back by 3 bases and J by 3 bases. Germline assignment: CDR1 SGHTA and CDR2 FQGNSA. The CDR3, as DNA: TGTGCCAGCAGCTTCCCGACAGGGGGGGACTATGGCTACACCTTC. Amino acids: CASSFPTGGDYGYTF.

This clonotype was counted ten times or more. The chain is built from TRBV7-8 and TRBJ2-2, with 13 bases matching TRBD2. Trimming at V came to 5 bases and at J to 7 bases, leaving 13 bases not matched to a gene. The CDR3 spans 18 residues. Germline V gene lookup returns CDR1 SGHVS and CDR2 FQNEAQ. CDR3 loop: CASSPKSGLAGWGGELFF. Written as DNA, the CDR3 is TGTGCCAGCAGCCCAAAGTCGGGACTAGCGGGATGGGGCGGGGAGCTGTTTTTT.

This sequence joins TRBV6-2 or TRBV6-3 and TRBJ2-3; 7 positions match TRBD2. Germline loops: CDR1 MNHEY, CDR2 SVGEGT. CDR3 length: 14 residues. V lost 0 bases to trimming and J lost 4 bases; unmatched junction nucleotides: 1. The CDR3 is CASSYSLAADTQYF. The CDR3 coding sequence is TGTGCCAGCAGTTACTCGCTAGCGGCAGATACGCAGTATTTT.

In its sample, this clonotype was seen many times. V and J are TRBV7-2 and TRBJ1-1; the D is unclear. V was shortened by 5 bases and J by 0 bases, with 7 bases between the two germline ends. Germline V CDR1 and CDR2: SGHTA, FQGNSA. The CDR3 is 13 residues long. CDR3 nucleotides: TGTGCCAGCAGCGGGCACATGAACACTGAAGCTTTCTTT. It encodes CASSGHMNTEAFF.

The table lists this clonotype with many counts. The junction does not match germline at one end; this may be a read error. The chain combines TRBV7-8 with TRBJ2-3; D remains ambiguous. Germline V gene data show CDR1 as SGHVS and CDR2 as FQNEAQ. The CDR3 is 15 amino acids. CDR3 protein: CASSLADFNTYTQYF. CDR3 sequence (DNA): TGTGCCAGCAGCTTAGCAGACTTTAACACATATACGCAGTATTTT.

Comments on this clonotype: Its ends do not fully match the called genes, so a read error is possible. This chain joins TRBV27 and TRBJ2-1, with a possible D match to TRBD2 (6 bases). CDR1 is MNHEY and CDR2 is SMNVEV in the germline V gene (reference sequence). The CDR3 has 13 amino acids. Here the CDR3 DNA reads TGTGCCAGCAGTTCCAGGCGGGGTGGCGAGCAGTCCTTC. Translated, it gives CASSSRRGGEQSF.

This chain uses TRBV12-3 or TRBV12-4 with TRBJ2-2; 8 nucleotides agree with TRBD1. CDR3 length equals 15 residues. Germline trimming cut 4 bases from V and 6 bases from J; bases unmatched to any gene: 7. In nucleotides, the CDR3 is TGTGCCAGCAGTTCACGCGGACAGGGTGCCGGGGAGCTGTTTTTT. The encoded protein is CASSSRGQGAGELFF.

The table lists this clonotype with a few counts. The J gene is TRBJ2-1, the V gene TRBV6-2 or TRBV6-3, with D unclear. The germline V gene has CDR1 MNHEY and CDR2 SVGEGT. With 6 bases removed from V and 7 bases from J, the gap between germline ends came to 10 bases. The CDR3 runs 12 residues. The CDR3 spells CASSQDWNEQFF. The CDR3 DNA is TGTGCCAGCAGCCAAGACTGGAATGAGCAGTTCTTC.

Ten or more counts support this clonotype. The rearrangement joins TRBV7-6 to TRBJ2-1; D unclear. In germline, CDR1 is SGHVS, CDR2 FNYEAQ. The CDR3 has 15 residues. V lost 1 base to trimming and J lost 2 bases, with 9 bases between them. CDR3 residues: CASSLVGGAYNEQFF. CDR3 nucleotide sequence: TGTGCCAGCAGCTTAGTGGGTGGAGCCTACAATGAGCAGTTCTTC.

This chain uses TRBV5-1 with TRBJ2-4; tentative D call: TRBD1 (6 bases). The CDR3 has 16 amino acids. V dropped 6 bases and J dropped 6 bases, with 22 bases sitting between them. Looked up from germline, CDR1 is SGHRS and CDR2 is YFSETQ. The CDR3 is CASTRNHGEQGNIQYF. DNA of the CDR3: TGCGCCAGCACCCGTAACCATGGGGAACAGGGAAACATTCAGTACTTC.

The rearrangement uses TRBV7-6 and TRBJ2-5; the D gene is possibly TRBD1 (6 bases). Germline lookup yields CDR1 SGHVS and CDR2 FNYEAQ. V was pared by 1 base and J by 2 bases, with 11 bases between. CDR3 size: 15 residues. CDR3 bases: TGTGCCAGCAGCTTAGGACGGACAGTGCAAGAGACCCAGTACTTC. Protein: CASSLGRTVQETQYF.

This clonotype was recorded only once. The chain carries TRBV27 and TRBJ2-3; 9 bases are shared with TRBD1. CDR1 is MNHEY, CDR2 SMNVEV, per germline (reference sequence). After removal of 4 bases from V and 6 bases from J, the junction contained 5 bases not matched to a gene. The CDR3 contains 14 residues. As DNA, the CDR3 is TGTGCCAGCAGTTGGACAGGGGCGACTGATACGCAGTATTTT. Translating gives CASSWTGATDTQYF.

The rearrangement uses TRBV28 and TRBJ2-5, with D perhaps TRBD1 (6 bases). This CDR3 comprises 10 residues. Germline V gives CDR1 MDHEN, CDR2 SYDVKM. V gave up 10 bases and J gave up 5 bases, with 8 bases separating them. The DNA for the CDR3 is TGTGCCACTAGGGGGGAGACCCAGTACTTC. This encodes CATRGETQYF.

The rearrangement links TRBV7-2 to TRBJ2-3, with 15 bases matching TRBD2. The CDR3 loop spans 16 amino acids. Germline lookup yields CDR1 SGHTA and CDR2 FQGNSA. Trimming took 3 bases from V and 6 from J; bases not matched to a gene: 4. CDR3 in DNA: TGTGCCAGCAGCTTGGGACTAGCGGGAGGTATCGATACGCAGTATTTT. Protein: CASSLGLAGGIDTQYF.

This clonotype was seen at least ten times. The CDR3 DNA reads TGTGCCAGCAGTTTGGGGCCAGGGAATGGCTACACCTTC. Translation gives CASSLGPGNGYTF. J is TRBJ1-2 and V is TRBV12-3 or TRBV12-4, with D tentatively TRBD1 (5 bases). This CDR3 comprises 13 residues. V gave up 3 bases and J gave up 6 bases, with 11 bases separating them.

V is TRBV28 and J is TRBJ2-7; the D call may be TRBD1 or TRBD2 (5 bases each). CDR1 and CDR2 (germline): MDHEN, SYDVKM. The CDR3 spans 14 residues. V lost 4 bases, J lost 0 bases, and 10 bases lay in between. The CDR3 DNA is TGTGCCAGCAGTTGGGGACGCCACTCCTACGAGCAGTACTTC. It is translated as CASSWGRHSYEQYF.

The chain uses TRBV14 and TRBJ2-1; 9 bases line up with TRBD2. Germline trimming cut 0 bases from V and 0 bases from J; bases unmatched to any gene: 12. Germline V CDR1 and CDR2: SGHDN, FVKESK. CDR3 length: 20 residues. The CDR3 sequence: CASSQDPSGKQHSSYNEQFF. CDR3 DNA: TGTGCCAGCAGCCAAGATCCTAGCGGGAAGCAACATAGCTCCTACAATGAGCAGTTCTTC.

Many counts were recorded for this clonotype. The chain employs TRBV7-2 and TRBJ1-5; 9 bases map to TRBD1. This CDR3 is built from 15 residues. Germline V gene sequence: CDR1 SGHTA, CDR2 FQGNSA. V lost 6 bases, J lost 7 bases, and 10 bases stayed unmatched. CDR3 in DNA: TGTGCCAGCAGGACAGGGGGTGGTTGGGGCCAGCCCCAGCATTTT. Amino acids: CASRTGGGWGQPQHF. The whole variable domain, filled in from reference TRBV7-2 and TRBJ1-5, reads GAGVSQSPSNKVTEKGKDVELRCDPISGHTALYWYRQSLGQGLEFLIYFQGNSAPDKSGLPSDRFSAERTGGSVSTLTIQRTQQEDSAVYLCASRTGGGWGQPQHFGDGTRLSIL.

This clonotype was recorded a few times. The chain employs TRBV29-1 and TRBJ1-2; tentatively, D is TRBD1 (5 bases). CDR1 and CDR2 from the germline V gene are SQVTM and ANQGSEA. The length of the CDR3 is 11 residues. The V end lost 7 bases, the J end lost 6 bases, and 12 bases lay between the germline ends. CDR3 region: CSGRVYDGYTF. The CDR3 bases are TGCAGCGGCAGGGTTTACGATGGCTACACCTTC.

This clonotype was counted only a few times. V usage is TRBV27 and J usage is TRBJ1-2; 8 bases agree with TRBD1. Germline CDR1 and CDR2: MNHEY and SMNVEV (reference sequence). Trimming removed 4 bases from V and 3 bases from J; junction bases left unmatched: 10. There are 16 residues in the CDR3. The CDR3 coding sequence is TGTGCCAGCAGTTCCCCTCGGCAGGGGGCCCACTATGGCTACACCTTC. It translates to CASSSPRQGAHYGYTF.

In this sample, this clonotype turned up many times. V is TRBV28 and J is TRBJ2-7; the match to TRBD1 covers 9 bases. With 11 bases clipped from V and 5 bases from J, the junction kept 7 bases outside the gene matches. Germline loops: CDR1 MDHEN, CDR2 SYDVKM. The CDR3 spans 12 residues. CDR3 sequence reads: CAAGTGRNEQYF. DNA for the CDR3: TGTGCCGCCGGGACAGGGAGGAACGAGCAGTACTTC.

This clonotype has only a few counts. The chain uses TRBV6-5 and TRBJ2-2; the D gene is possibly TRBD2 (6 bases). The CDR3 loop spans 17 amino acids. Germline V gene data show CDR1 as MNHEY and CDR2 as SVGAGI. Trimming left V 4 bases short and J 5 bases short, with 20 bases between. In DNA form, the CDR3 reads TGTGCCAGCAGTTCAACACCACTAGCCGGTCGGACCGGGGAGCTGTTTTTT. It codes for CASSSTPLAGRTGELFF.

The rearrangement links TRBV19 to TRBJ2-1, with 15 positions matching TRBD2. With 6 bases clipped from V and 0 bases from J, the junction kept 15 bases outside the gene matches. The CDR3 sequence is 21 residues long. Germline CDR1 reads LNHDA; CDR2 reads SQIVND (reference sequence). CDR3: CASSFGTSGRYSPSSYNEQFF. The CDR3 nucleotides read TGTGCCAGTAGCTTTGGGACTAGCGGGAGGTATTCCCCCAGCTCCTACAATGAGCAGTTCTTC.